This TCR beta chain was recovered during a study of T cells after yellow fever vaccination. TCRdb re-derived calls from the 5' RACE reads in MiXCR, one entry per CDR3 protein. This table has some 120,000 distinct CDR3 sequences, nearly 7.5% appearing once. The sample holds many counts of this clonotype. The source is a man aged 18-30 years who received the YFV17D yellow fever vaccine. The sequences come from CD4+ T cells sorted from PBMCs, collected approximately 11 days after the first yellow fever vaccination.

The CDR3 region is CASISRTSGGYEQFF. CDR3 bases: TGTGCCAGCATTTCTAGGACTAGCGGGGGTTATGAGCAGTTCTTC. V gene TRBV6-5 combines with J gene TRBJ2-1; 13 bases match TRBD2. Germline assignment: CDR1 MNHEY and CDR2 SVGAGI. CDR3 length equals 15 residues. Unmatched junction bases numbered 8, after V lost 7 bases and J lost 8 bases.